This T cell receptor beta chain originates from a study of vaccination and CD4 T cells after COVID-19. Scientists ran DNA taken from cultured CD4+ T cells through the Oncomine TCR Beta short-read assay for sequencing. TCRdb analysed the PCR reads with MiXCR anew, one entry per CDR3 protein. The sample comprises around 13,000 distinct CDR3 sequences, about 50% of which are singletons, and roughly a sixth rests with the top ten. There are 14 residues in the CDR3. The germline V gene has CDR1 SGHRS and CDR2 YFSETQ. The sample's treatment: roughly 10-day PBMC culture with coronavirus spike peptide pools or control peptides (ViraFEST assay). ViraFEST used peptide pools to expand antigen-specific T cells, then sequenced TCRs. Details on this clonotype: Its matching antigen is unknown.

This chain uses TRBV5-1 with TRBJ2-1; TRBD2 matches 7 bases. The end of the DNA aligns better with TRBJ2-7, so the J call may be wrong. The sequenced material came from CD4+ T cells from blood, cultured in vitro. This sequence was found in a human donor who had recovered from COVID-19. CDR3 in DNA: TGCGCCAGCAGCCCCAGCGGGAACGGCTACGAGCAGTACTTC. Protein sequence: CASSPSGNGYEQYF.